The next 27 T cell receptor beta chains were all read from a single sample in a study of cytomegalovirus exposure and HLA in healthy donors. A multiplex PCR was run with 60 Vbeta primers and 13 Jbeta primers. TCRdb's table, derived via immunoSEQ multiplex PCR, lists solely in-frame clones and lacks some. The data hold hundreds of thousands of clones, with 82% observed a single time. Specimen: PBMCs. The receptors come from a man in his forties or fifties in good health and CMV-seropositive.

The rearrangement links TRBV2 to TRBJ2-3; TRBD2 matches at 13 bases. CDR1 SNHLY and CDR2 FYNNEI come from the germline V gene. The CDR3 covers 14 residues. V was clipped by 5 bases and J by 5 bases; unmatched bases: 1. As DNA, the CDR3 is TGTGCCAGCAGTTGGACTAGCGGGAGAGATACGCAGTATTTT. Translation gives CASSWTSGRDTQYF.

J is TRBJ2-1 and V is TRBV9, with 8 bases matching TRBD2. The CDR3 loop spans 15 amino acids. Germline CDR1 is SGDLS and CDR2 is YYNGEE. V lost 4 bases, J lost 4 bases, and 7 bases stayed unmatched. CDR3 in DNA: TGTGCCAGCAGCCTTCTAGCGGGCCGATACAATGAGCAGTTCTTC. It is translated as CASSLLAGRYNEQFF.

The V and J genes are TRBV30 and TRBJ2-3; 7 positions match TRBD1. The germline CDR1 and CDR2 sequences are GTSNPN and SVGIG (reference sequence). The CDR3 length is 16 residues. The V gene end was trimmed by 2 bases and the J gene end by 1 base; junction bases not matched to a gene: 9. CDR3 protein: CAWSFGTDLRTDTQYF. The DNA of the CDR3 is TGTGCCTGGAGTTTCGGGACAGACCTTCGCACAGATACGCAGTATTTT.

This chain links TRBV5-1 with TRBJ2-3; TRBD2 aligns across 10 bases. V trimming: 1 base; J trimming: 1 base; junction bases outside the gene matches: 3. Looked up from germline, CDR1 is SGHRS and CDR2 is YFSETQ. This CDR3 has 16 residues. This chain's CDR3 is CASSLRLAGGTDTQYF. CDR3 coding DNA: TGCGCCAGCAGCTTGAGGCTAGCGGGAGGCACAGATACGCAGTATTTT.

The genes are TRBV18 and TRBJ1-1, with 10 bases that match TRBD1. CDR3 length: 14 amino acids. CDR1 and CDR2 (germline): KGHSH, LQKENI. The ends lost 4 bases at V and 5 bases at J; junction bases unmatched: 4. CDR3: CASSRQGAVTEAFF. CDR3 bases: TGTGCCAGCTCACGACAGGGGGCGGTGACTGAAGCTTTCTTT. The full variable domain, in which reference TRBV18 and TRBJ1-1 provide the parts outside the CDR3, is NAGVMQNPRHLVRRRGQEARLRCSPMKGHSHVYWYRQLPEEGLKFMVYLQKENIIDESGMPKERFSAEFPKEGPSILRIQQVVRGDSAAYFCASSRQGAVTEAFFGQGTRLTVV.

The rearrangement uses TRBV5-5 and TRBJ1-5; TRBD1 aligns across 11 bases. V lost 0 bases to trimming and J lost 11 bases; unmatched junction nucleotides: 16. This CDR3 spans 18 amino acids. The germline gives CDR1 SGHKS, CDR2 YYEKEE (reference sequence). The CDR3 protein is CASSLATGQGGQPYAQHF. CDR3 DNA: TGTGCCAGCAGCTTGGCCACGGGACAGGGGGGCCAACCCTACGCCCAGCATTTT.

The table lists this clone with a count of one. The chain employs TRBV7-3 and TRBJ2-1; 11 bases fit TRBD2. Per the germline V gene, CDR1 is SGHTA and CDR2 is FQGTGA. The CDR3 runs 17 residues. J was trimmed by 0 bases and V by 5 bases; bases with no gene match: 6. CDR3 sequence reads: CASSQIAGGSSYNEQFF. CDR3 nucleotide sequence: TGTGCCAGCAGCCAGATAGCGGGAGGGAGCTCCTACAATGAGCAGTTCTTC.

The V call is TRBV29-1, the J call TRBJ2-3; 8 nucleotides match TRBD1. V shed 8 bases and J 2 bases; nucleotides not matched to a gene: 3. This CDR3 is 12 amino acids long. Per germline, CDR1 SQVTM and CDR2 ANQGSEA. The CDR3 bases are TGCAGCTTGGACAGGGCCACAGATACGCAGTATTTT. This codes for CSLDRATDTQYF.

CDR3 DNA: TGTGCCAGTAGTTTCTCCCAAGGGAGCCAGCCCCAGCATTTT. This codes for CASSFSQGSQPQHF. J is TRBJ1-5 and V is TRBV19; no clear D. The CDR3 extends over 14 amino acids. The ends were cut back, 5 bases at V and 7 bases at J, with 15 bases in the middle. Germline CDR1 and CDR2: LNHDA and SQIVND (reference sequence).

The chain couples TRBV27 to TRBJ2-3, with D possibly being TRBD1 (5 bases). The CDR3 sequence is 14 residues long. The germline V and J ends were trimmed by 7 bases and 3 bases, with 14 bases remaining between them. The germline CDR1 and CDR2 sequences are MNHEY and SMNVEV (reference sequence). In nucleotides, the CDR3 is TGTGCCAGCAACTCAGGGATGAGAACAGATACGCAGTATTTT. This encodes CASNSGMRTDTQYF.

The V call is TRBV5-1, the J call TRBJ2-4; D might be TRBD1 (6 bases). This CDR3 has 13 amino acids. Germline CDR1 SGHRS, CDR2 YFSETQ. The V gene lost 4 bases and the J gene lost 8 bases, with 13 bases spanning the gap. The chain's CDR3 is CASSSRDTDIQYF. The DNA of the CDR3 is TGCGCCAGCAGCAGCCGGGACACCGACATTCAGTACTTC.

V is TRBV5-1 and J is TRBJ2-3, with a weak D call TRBD1 (5 bases). The CDR3 has 13 residues. With 6 bases removed from V and 1 base from J, the gap between germline ends came to 9 bases. From germline, CDR1 is SGHRS and CDR2 YFSETQ. In DNA, the CDR3 is TGCGCCAGCACCTTAGGGGGCACAGATACGCAGTATTTT. Amino acid sequence: CASTLGGTDTQYF.

The rearrangement uses TRBV6-5 and TRBJ1-1, with 9 positions matching TRBD1. J gave up 1 base and V 2 bases, and 2 bases lay outside the gene matches. Germline V gene data show CDR1 as MNHEY and CDR2 as SVGAGI. The CDR3 contains 15 residues. In nucleotides, the CDR3 is TGTGCCAGCAGTTACAACAGGGGGCCGAACACTGAAGCTTTCTTT. Its protein is CASSYNRGPNTEAFF.

The chain uses TRBV7-9 and TRBJ2-1; 10 nucleotides line up with TRBD2. The length of the CDR3 is 16 residues. J lost 7 bases, V lost 4 bases, and 10 bases had no gene match. Looked up from germline, CDR1 is SEHNR and CDR2 is FQNEAQ (reference sequence). The CDR3 DNA is TGTGCCAGCAGCTCACCGACTAGCGGGCGGGGGAATGAGCAGTTCTTC. This sequence encodes CASSSPTSGRGNEQFF.

The J gene is TRBJ2-1, the V gene TRBV6-4; D possibly corresponds to TRBD2 (6 bases). This CDR3 comprises 14 residues. The germline V gene has CDR1 MRHNA and CDR2 SNTAGT. Trimming pared 5 bases from V and 10 bases from J, leaving 18 bases between. This CDR3 is CASSRTGTVLEQFF. CDR3 in DNA: TGTGCCAGCAGTCGCACGGGGACTGTGCTCGAGCAGTTCTTC.

The gene calls are TRBV2 and TRBJ2-2; 11 positions agree with TRBD2. The J segment lost 3 bases and the V segment lost 8 bases, leaving 5 bases of the junction unmatched. The germline V gene has CDR1 SNHLY and CDR2 FYNNEI. The CDR3 totals 15 residues. The CDR3 region has the DNA TGTGCCAGCCGCCCGACTAGCGGGGACACCGGGGAGCTGTTTTTT. Residues: CASRPTSGDTGELFF.

The CDR3 DNA reads as TGTGCCAGCAGTGAAGAACTAGCGGGTCTCACAGATACGCAGTATTTT. The encoded protein is CASSEELAGLTDTQYF. This sequence joins TRBV2 and TRBJ2-3; 9 bases agree with TRBD2. The J segment lost 2 bases and the V segment lost 1 base, leaving 4 bases of the junction unmatched. Germline lookup yields CDR1 SNHLY and CDR2 FYNNEI. This CDR3 comprises 16 residues.

This clone has just one count. The chain is built from TRBV15 and TRBJ1-2, with 9 bases aligning to TRBD1. The CDR3 loop spans 15 amino acids. Trimming cost V 5 bases and J 4 bases; bases outside gene matches: 8. In germline, CDR1 is LNHNV, CDR2 YYDKDF (reference sequence). The CDR3 here is CATSGPGTGTYGYTF. CDR3 nucleotide sequence: TGTGCCACCAGCGGGCCCGGGACAGGGACCTATGGCTACACCTTC. Complete variable domain (other parts from reference TRBV15 and TRBJ1-2): DAMVIQNPRYQVTQFGKPVTLSCSQTLNHNVMYWYQQKSSQAPKLLFHYYDKDFNNEADTPDNFQSRRPNTSFCFLDIRSPGLGDTAMYLCATSGPGTGTYGYTFGSGTRLTVV.

CDR3 coding DNA: TGTGCCAGCTCACCAGGGCGGGCAACTAATGAAAAACTGTTTTTT. Translated, it gives CASSPGRATNEKLFF. The J gene is TRBJ1-4, the V gene TRBV18; no clear D. The CDR3 consists of 15 residues. Trimming left V 2 bases short and J 0 bases short, with 7 bases between. In germline, CDR1 is KGHSH, CDR2 LQKENI. The full variable domain, rest sourced from reference TRBV18 and TRBJ1-4, is NAGVMQNPRHLVRRRGQEARLRCSPMKGHSHVYWYRQLPEEGLKFMVYLQKENIIDESGMPKERFSAEFPKEGPSILRIQQVVRGDSAAYFCASSPGRATNEKLFFGSGTQLSVL.

J is TRBJ1-2 and V is TRBV9, with 11 bases that match TRBD1. Trimming took 7 bases from V and 5 from J; bases not matched to a gene: 4. The CDR3 totals 13 residues. The germline CDR1 and CDR2 sequences are SGDLS and YYNGEE. The CDR3 nucleotides are TGTGCCAGCGCGGGACAGGGGGGGTATGGCTACACCTTC. This encodes CASAGQGGYGYTF.

The chain employs TRBV5-6 and TRBJ1-3, with D unresolved. Germline V gene sequence: CDR1 SGHDT, CDR2 YYEEEE. V was clipped by 4 bases and J by 5 bases, with 13 bases between them. The CDR3 is 14 residues long. CDR3 in amino acids: CASSRPGPRNTIYF. The CDR3 DNA follows: TGTGCCAGCAGCCGGCCGGGTCCTCGAAACACCATATATTTT.

The chain uses TRBV5-5 and TRBJ2-7; D unresolved. V shed 4 bases and J shed 1 base, with 15 bases lying between them. Germline-derived CDR1 and CDR2 are SGHKS and YYEKEE (reference sequence). The length of the CDR3 is 15 residues. Here the CDR3 reads CASSPGYDKSYEQYF. CDR3 nucleotides: TGTGCCAGCAGCCCTGGGTACGACAAATCCTACGAGCAGTACTTC.

This clone was observed once. The chain couples TRBV6-5 to TRBJ2-7, with D perhaps TRBD1 (5 bases). Germline loops: CDR1 MNHEY, CDR2 SVGAGI. Trimming removed 2 bases at V and 1 base at J, with 12 bases between. The length of the CDR3 is 15 residues. CDR3 DNA sequence: TGTGCCAGCAGTTACGACAGATCCTCATCCTACGAGCAGTACTTC. Protein product: CASSYDRSSSYEQYF.

This clone was seen once. V is TRBV19 and J is TRBJ2-1; 7 bases map to TRBD2. Germline V gives CDR1 LNHDA, CDR2 SQIVND (reference sequence). The junction had 6 bases not matched to a gene; V was cut back by 2 bases and J by 2 bases. The CDR3 spans 16 residues. CDR3 coding DNA: TGTGCCAGTAGTATACTAGGCGGGAGCGCCTACAATGAGCAGTTCTTC. Translating gives CASSILGGSAYNEQFF.

This sequence joins TRBV10-3 and TRBJ1-5, with D tentatively TRBD1 (6 bases). This CDR3 has 16 amino acids. The V and J ends lost 6 bases and 4 bases respectively, with 19 bases between them. CDR1 is ENHRY, CDR2 SYGVKD, per germline. CDR3 DNA sequence: TGTGCCATCAGCCCGAATTGGGGGGGCCCAAATCAGCCCCAGCATTTT. It yields the protein CAISPNWGGPNQPQHF.

This clone appeared a single time. The rearrangement uses TRBV6-1 and TRBJ2-1; 9 bases line up with TRBD2. With 2 bases clipped from V and 3 bases from J, the junction kept 5 bases outside the gene matches. Looked up from germline, CDR1 is MNHNS and CDR2 is SASEGT. This CDR3 is 16 amino acids long. The CDR3 loop reads CASSERREGRYNEQFF. The CDR3 nucleotides read TGTGCCAGCAGTGAACGGCGGGAGGGCCGCTACAATGAGCAGTTCTTC.

The gene calls are TRBV11-1 and TRBJ1-3; 7 bases line up with TRBD1. The CDR3 runs to 14 residues. The V segment lost 5 bases and the J segment 2 bases; nucleotides outside the gene matches: 3. Germline V gene lookup returns CDR1 SGHAT and CDR2 FQDESV (reference sequence). The CDR3 DNA is TGTGCCAGCAGCCAACAGGGGCCTGGAAACACCATATATTTT. The encoded protein is CASSQQGPGNTIYF. Variable domain in full (rest from reference TRBV11-1 and TRBJ1-3): EAEVAQSPRYKITEKSQAVAFWCDPISGHATLYWYRQILGQGPELLVQFQDESVVDDSQLPKDRFSAERLKGVDSTLKIQPAELGDSAMYLCASSQQGPGNTIYFGEGSWLTVV.